The 18 T cell receptor beta chains presented below share a single source sample, sequenced in a study of Graves' ophthalmopathy and Graves' hyperthyroidism. Beta-chain TCR CDR3 regions were amplified from RNA transcripts. HTBI primers primed a first-round RT-PCR, and a second-round multiplex PCR followed. In TCRdb, the multiplex PCR reads were re-called with MiXCR into one record per CDR3 protein. The data hold fewer than 400,000 distinct CDR3 sequences, with 15% to 20% observed a single time. Sequenced input: peripheral blood. These receptors all come from a woman under 30 with Graves' ophthalmopathy.

The count of this clonotype is one. This chain links TRBV27 with TRBJ1-1; D perhaps matches TRBD1 (6 bases). Trimming cost V 5 bases and J 6 bases, with 16 bases left between them. In germline, CDR1 is MNHEY, CDR2 SMNVEV (reference sequence). The CDR3 contains 14 residues. In DNA form, the CDR3 reads TGTGCCAGCAGTACGAACAGGGATTGGGCTGAAGCTTTCTTT. This translates into CASSTNRDWAEAFF.

The table lists this clonotype with many counts. The V gene is TRBV27, the J gene TRBJ1-1; the D gene is possibly TRBD1 (5 bases). V dropped 3 bases and J dropped 2 bases, with 13 bases sitting between them. The CDR3 loop spans 15 amino acids. CDR1 is MNHEY, CDR2 SMNVEV, per germline (reference sequence). The CDR3 protein is CASSLGPQPNTEAFF. In nucleotides, the CDR3 is TGTGCCAGCAGTTTGGGACCGCAACCCAACACTGAAGCTTTCTTT.

The CDR3 coding sequence is TGCGCCAGCAGCTTGGGGGACACCATGAACACTGAAGCTTTCTTT. Its protein is CASSLGDTMNTEAFF. The chain links TRBV5-1 to TRBJ1-1; TRBD1 is a possible D gene (6 bases). The germline V and J ends were trimmed by 0 bases and 0 bases, with 9 bases remaining between them. The length of the CDR3 is 15 residues. In germline, CDR1 is SGHRS, CDR2 YFSETQ.

This clonotype showed up many times. This rearrangement joins TRBV2 to TRBJ1-5, with a tentative D call TRBD1 (5 bases). CDR1 SNHLY and CDR2 FYNNEI come from the germline V gene. CDR3 length equals 15 residues. Trimming pared 8 bases from V and 2 bases from J, leaving 16 bases between. The CDR3 is CASWPGWGGNQPQHF. The CDR3 nucleotides read TGTGCCAGCTGGCCGGGGTGGGGGGGCAATCAGCCCCAGCATTTT.

This rearrangement joins TRBV4-1 to TRBJ2-7, with D maybe TRBD1 (5 bases). The CDR3 sequence is 15 residues long. Trimming shortened V by 5 bases and J by 1 base, and 15 bases separated the two germline ends. Germline loops: CDR1 MGHRA, CDR2 YSYEKL. CDR3 DNA sequence: TGCGCCAGCAGCGAAAACCCCCCAGGGTCCTACGAGCAGTACTTC. The encoded protein is CASSENPPGSYEQYF.

The rearrangement uses TRBV12-3 or TRBV12-4 and TRBJ2-2; D is uncertain. The CDR3 contains 14 residues. Deletions cut 3 bases from V and 5 bases from J, with 10 bases between. The CDR3 spells CASSLNLPTGELFF. The DNA for the CDR3 is TGTGCCAGCAGTTTGAACTTACCAACCGGGGAGCTGTTTTTT.

The sample holds many counts of this clonotype. V is TRBV27 and J is TRBJ1-1, with a weak D call TRBD1 (5 bases). V dropped 3 bases and J dropped 0 bases, with 14 bases sitting between them. The CDR3 is made up of 16 amino acids. Looked up from germline, CDR1 is MNHEY and CDR2 is SMNVEV (reference sequence). The CDR3 nucleotides read TGTGCCAGCAGTTTCCAGCGACAGCCCATGAACACTGAAGCTTTCTTT. Residues: CASSFQRQPMNTEAFF.

The chain combines TRBV7-2 with TRBJ1-2; 7 nucleotides line up with TRBD1. In germline, CDR1 is SGHTA, CDR2 FQGNSA. J lost 8 bases, V lost 5 bases, and 8 bases had no gene match. This CDR3 region has 13 residues. The CDR3 nucleotides are TGTGCCAGCAGCCCCACAGGGGCCGGGGGCTACACCTTC. Its protein is CASSPTGAGGYTF.

This clonotype has just a few counts. The genes are TRBV11-1 and TRBJ1-1; no reliable D call. The CDR3 has 17 amino acids. Germline CDR1 SGHAT, CDR2 FQDESV (reference sequence). The germline V and J ends were trimmed by 5 bases and 1 base, with 20 bases remaining between them. CDR3 bases: TGTGCCAGCAGCCGAGGAGACCCGCCCCAGGCGAACACTGAAGCTTTCTTT. This sequence encodes CASSRGDPPQANTEAFF. The full variable domain, completed using reference TRBV11-1 and TRBJ1-1, is EAEVAQSPRYKITEKSQAVAFWCDPISGHATLYWYRQILGQGPELLVQFQDESVVDDSQLPKDRFSAERLKGVDSTLKIQPAELGDSAMYLCASSRGDPPQANTEAFFGQGTRLTVV.

The chain joins TRBV6-1 to TRBJ2-5; TRBD1 might be the D (5 bases). Between the trimmed V and J ends, which lost 5 bases and 3 bases, there was a span of 16 bases. Germline lookup yields CDR1 MNHNS and CDR2 SASEGT. The CDR3 is 15 residues long. CDR3 coding DNA: TGTGCCAGCAGTAGAAGGGGCAATGAAAAAGAGACCCAGTACTTC. Translation gives CASSRRGNEKETQYF.

This clonotype was counted ten times or more. V and J are TRBV12-3 or TRBV12-4 and TRBJ2-7, with TRBD1 matching 8 bases. The ends lost 3 bases at V and 1 base at J; junction bases unmatched: 5. This CDR3 is built from 15 residues. This chain's CDR3 is CASSFSTGGSYEQYF. CDR3 DNA: TGTGCCAGCAGTTTCTCCACAGGGGGTTCCTACGAGCAGTACTTC.

This clonotype was detected many times. V and J are TRBV12-3 or TRBV12-4 and TRBJ2-2; D is possibly TRBD1 or TRBD2 (5 bases each). This CDR3 has 10 amino acids. The V end lost 10 bases, the J end lost 10 bases, and 10 bases lay between the germline ends. The CDR3 loop reads CATGDVELFF. CDR3 coding DNA: TGTGCCACCGGGGACGTGGAGCTGTTTTTT.

This clonotype was seen many times. The chain links TRBV12-3 or TRBV12-4 to TRBJ1-5; D remains ambiguous. The length of the CDR3 is 14 residues. Trimming left V 7 bases short and J 4 bases short, with 14 bases between. CDR3 nucleotide sequence: TGTGCCAGCACCGCCCAGGCTTCTAATCAGCCCCAGCATTTT. The encoded protein is CASTAQASNQPQHF.

This clonotype occurred many times. V is TRBV14 and J is TRBJ2-6, with D perhaps TRBD1 (6 bases). Trimming pared 2 bases from V and 8 bases from J, leaving 7 bases between. Germline CDR1 reads SGHDN; CDR2 reads FVKESK. The CDR3 extends over 13 amino acids. The CDR3 nucleotides are TGTGCCAGCAGCCAACAGGGGACCAACGTCCTGACTTTC. Its translation is CASSQQGTNVLTF.

The chain uses TRBV6-5 and TRBJ2-7; weak D call: TRBD1 (6 bases). Looked up from germline, CDR1 is MNHEY and CDR2 is SVGAGI. V was pared by 0 bases and J by 1 base, with 16 bases between. The CDR3 extends over 17 amino acids. DNA for the CDR3: TGTGCCAGCAGTTACTCGTATGCAGGGGCTAAATCCTACGAGCAGTACTTC. Its translation is CASSYSYAGAKSYEQYF.

This clonotype was detected ten times or more. V usage is TRBV12-3 or TRBV12-4 and J usage is TRBJ2-5; 7 bases align to TRBD1. Germline trimming cut 6 bases from V and 5 bases from J; bases unmatched to any gene: 18. The CDR3 has 17 residues. CDR3 amino acids: CASSIQIRLEGAETQYF. Here the CDR3 DNA reads TGTGCCAGCAGCATTCAAATTCGGCTAGAGGGGGCTGAGACCCAGTACTTC.

Concerning this clonotype itself: An end of the junction differs from the germline gene, which may be a read error. V usage is TRBV12-3 or TRBV12-4 and J usage is TRBJ2-5; 8 nucleotides match TRBD1. The CDR3 has 14 residues. The CDR3 DNA follows: TGTGCCATCAGTGGAGGGACAGGACAAGAGACCCAGTACTTC. Protein product: CAISGGTGQETQYF.

This clonotype appeared many times. The chain employs TRBV15 and TRBJ2-7; a possible D gene is TRBD2 (6 bases). This CDR3 region has 15 residues. Germline CDR1 LNHNV, CDR2 YYDKDF (reference sequence). V lost 3 bases, J lost 1 base, and 13 bases lay in between. CDR3: CATSSWGEASYEQYF. CDR3 in DNA: TGTGCCACCAGCAGTTGGGGGGAGGCTTCCTACGAGCAGTACTTC. Variable domain in full (rest from reference TRBV15 and TRBJ2-7): DAMVIQNPRYQVTQFGKPVTLSCSQTLNHNVMYWYQQKSSQAPKLLFHYYDKDFNNEADTPDNFQSRRPNTSFCFLDIRSPGLGDTAMYLCATSSWGEASYEQYFGPGTRLTVT.